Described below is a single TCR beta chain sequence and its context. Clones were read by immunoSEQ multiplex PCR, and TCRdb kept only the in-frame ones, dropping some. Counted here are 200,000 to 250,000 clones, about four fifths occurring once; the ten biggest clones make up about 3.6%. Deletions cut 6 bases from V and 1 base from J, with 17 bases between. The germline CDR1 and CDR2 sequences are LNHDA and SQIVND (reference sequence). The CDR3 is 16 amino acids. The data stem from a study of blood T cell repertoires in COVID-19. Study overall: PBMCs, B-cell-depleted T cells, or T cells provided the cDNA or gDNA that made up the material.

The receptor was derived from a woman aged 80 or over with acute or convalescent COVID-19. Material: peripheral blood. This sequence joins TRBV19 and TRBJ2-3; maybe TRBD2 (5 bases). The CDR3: CASRPIGKIGTDTQYF. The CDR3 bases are TGTGCCAGTAGACCGATCGGGAAGATCGGCACAGATACGCAGTATTTT.